Ten or more counts support the clone carrying this TCR beta chain. The antigen is unknown. This record belongs to a study of T cells after yellow fever vaccination. Overall study findings and caveats: Clonotypes appearing in both CD4 and CD8 compartments existed, and their share was small. The study re-detected most primary-vaccination clones after the booster (roughly 95% CD4, 80% to 90% CD8).

A 5'RACE template-switching step, the method used to make TCR cDNA, added a universal primer site and UMIs. One entry per CDR3 protein, called by TCRdb with MiXCR from the 5' RACE reads. The table has 360,000 or so distinct CDR3 sequences, approximately 10% seen once. Germline CDR1 and CDR2: SGHRS and YFSETQ. The V end was cut by 4 bases, the J end by 7 bases, with 14 bases between. This CDR3 region has 13 residues. The sequence was obtained from a man aged 18 to 30 who received the YFV17D yellow fever vaccine. This rearrangement joins TRBV5-1 to TRBJ1-2; perhaps TRBD1 as D (5 bases). The sequences come from PBMCs, collected on the day of the first yellow fever vaccination. The CDR3: CASSDQGGVGYTF. The CDR3 nucleotides read TGCGCCAGCAGCGATCAGGGAGGGGTTGGCTACACCTTC.